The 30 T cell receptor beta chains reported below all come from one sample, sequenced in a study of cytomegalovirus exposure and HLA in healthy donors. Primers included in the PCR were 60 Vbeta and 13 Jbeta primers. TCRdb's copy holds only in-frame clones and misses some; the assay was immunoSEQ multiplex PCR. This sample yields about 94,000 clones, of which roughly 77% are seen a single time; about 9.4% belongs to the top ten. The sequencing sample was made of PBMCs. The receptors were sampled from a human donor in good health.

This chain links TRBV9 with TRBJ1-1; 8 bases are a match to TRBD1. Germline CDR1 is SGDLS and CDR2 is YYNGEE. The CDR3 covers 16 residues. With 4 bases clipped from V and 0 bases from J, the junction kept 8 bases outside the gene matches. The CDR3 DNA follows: TGTGCCAGCAGCCCCCAGGACAGGGTCATGAACACTGAAGCTTTCTTT. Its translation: CASSPQDRVMNTEAFF.

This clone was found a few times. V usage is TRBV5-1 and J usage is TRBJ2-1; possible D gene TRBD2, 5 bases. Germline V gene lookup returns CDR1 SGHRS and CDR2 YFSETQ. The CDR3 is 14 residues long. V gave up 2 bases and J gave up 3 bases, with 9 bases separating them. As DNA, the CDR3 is TGCGCCAGCAGCTTCAACAGCGGCTACAATGAGCAGTTCTTC. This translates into CASSFNSGYNEQFF.

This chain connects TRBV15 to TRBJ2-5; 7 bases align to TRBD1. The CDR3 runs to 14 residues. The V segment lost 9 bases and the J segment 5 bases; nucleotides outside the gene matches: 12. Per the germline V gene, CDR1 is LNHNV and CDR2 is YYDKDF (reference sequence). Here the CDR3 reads CATSPTGNGETQYF. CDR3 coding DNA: TGTGCCACGTCGCCGACAGGGAACGGCGAGACCCAGTACTTC.

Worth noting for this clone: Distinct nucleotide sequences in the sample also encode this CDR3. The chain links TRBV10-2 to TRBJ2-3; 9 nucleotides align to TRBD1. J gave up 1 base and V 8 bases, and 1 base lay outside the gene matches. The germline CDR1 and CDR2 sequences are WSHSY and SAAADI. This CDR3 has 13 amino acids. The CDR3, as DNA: TGCGCCAGCCGGGACAGGGGCACAGATACGCAGTATTTT. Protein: CASRDRGTDTQYF.

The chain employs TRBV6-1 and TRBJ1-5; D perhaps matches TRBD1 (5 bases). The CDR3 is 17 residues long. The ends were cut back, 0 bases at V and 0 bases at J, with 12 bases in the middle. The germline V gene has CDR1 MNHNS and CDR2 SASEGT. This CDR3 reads CASSEALPTASNQPQHF. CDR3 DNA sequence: TGTGCCAGCAGTGAAGCGCTTCCGACAGCTAGCAATCAGCCCCAGCATTTT.

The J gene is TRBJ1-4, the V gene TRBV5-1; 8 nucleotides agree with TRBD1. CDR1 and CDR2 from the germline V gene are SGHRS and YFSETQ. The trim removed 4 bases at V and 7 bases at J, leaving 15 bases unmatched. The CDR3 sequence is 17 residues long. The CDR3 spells CASSTDFRGPGGEKLFF. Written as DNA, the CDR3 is TGCGCCAGCAGCACCGATTTCAGGGGGCCAGGCGGTGAAAAACTGTTTTTT.

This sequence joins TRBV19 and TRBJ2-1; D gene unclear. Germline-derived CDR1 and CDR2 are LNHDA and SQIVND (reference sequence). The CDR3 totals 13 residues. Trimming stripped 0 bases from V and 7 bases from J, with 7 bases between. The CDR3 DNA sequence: TGTGCCAGTAGTATAGATCTGACTAATGAGCAGTTCTTC. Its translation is CASSIDLTNEQFF.

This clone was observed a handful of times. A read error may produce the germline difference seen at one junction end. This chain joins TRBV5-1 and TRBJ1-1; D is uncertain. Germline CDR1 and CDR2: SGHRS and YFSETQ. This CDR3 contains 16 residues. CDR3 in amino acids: CASSLGHYNKNTEAFF. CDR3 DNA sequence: TGCGCCAGCAGCTTGGGCCACTATAATAAGAACACTGAAGCTTTCTTC.

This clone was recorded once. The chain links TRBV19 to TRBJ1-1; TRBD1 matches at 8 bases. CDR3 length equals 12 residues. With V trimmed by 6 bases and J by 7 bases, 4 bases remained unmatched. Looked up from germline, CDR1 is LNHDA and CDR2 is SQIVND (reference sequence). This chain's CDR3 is CASSWTGNEAFF. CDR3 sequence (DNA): TGTGCCAGTAGCTGGACAGGGAATGAAGCTTTCTTT.

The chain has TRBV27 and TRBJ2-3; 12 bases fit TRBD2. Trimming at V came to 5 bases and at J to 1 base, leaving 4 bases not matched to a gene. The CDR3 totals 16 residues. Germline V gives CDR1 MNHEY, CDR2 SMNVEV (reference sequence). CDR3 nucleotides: TGTGCCAGCAGTCTTAGGACTAGCGGGGGCACAGATACGCAGTATTTT. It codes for CASSLRTSGGTDTQYF.

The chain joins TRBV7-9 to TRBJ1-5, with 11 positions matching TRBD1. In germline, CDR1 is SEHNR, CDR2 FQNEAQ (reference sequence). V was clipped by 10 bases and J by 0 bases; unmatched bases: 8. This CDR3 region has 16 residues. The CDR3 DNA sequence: TGTGCCACTTCCGGGACAGGGGGATATAGCAATCAGCCCCAGCATTTT. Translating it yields CATSGTGGYSNQPQHF.

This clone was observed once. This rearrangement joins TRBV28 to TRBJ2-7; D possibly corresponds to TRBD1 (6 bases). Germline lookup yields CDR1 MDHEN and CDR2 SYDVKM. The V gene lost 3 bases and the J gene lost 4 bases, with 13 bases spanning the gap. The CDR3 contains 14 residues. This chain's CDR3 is CASSLHGRGYEQYF. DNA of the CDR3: TGTGCCAGCAGTTTGCACGGCAGGGGTTACGAGCAGTACTTC.

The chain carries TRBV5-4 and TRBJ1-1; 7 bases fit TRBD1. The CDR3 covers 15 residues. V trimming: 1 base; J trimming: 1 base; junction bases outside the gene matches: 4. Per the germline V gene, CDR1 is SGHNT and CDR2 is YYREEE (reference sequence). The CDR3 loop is CASSLTGVGNTEAFF. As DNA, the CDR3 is TGTGCCAGCAGCTTGACAGGGGTGGGGAACACTGAAGCTTTCTTT.

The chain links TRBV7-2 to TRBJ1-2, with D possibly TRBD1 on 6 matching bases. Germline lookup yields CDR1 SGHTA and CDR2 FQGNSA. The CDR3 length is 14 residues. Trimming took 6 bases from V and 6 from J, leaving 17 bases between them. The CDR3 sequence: CASSPPGTPHGYTF. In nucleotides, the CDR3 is TGTGCCAGCAGTCCCCCCGGGACACCCCATGGCTACACCTTC.

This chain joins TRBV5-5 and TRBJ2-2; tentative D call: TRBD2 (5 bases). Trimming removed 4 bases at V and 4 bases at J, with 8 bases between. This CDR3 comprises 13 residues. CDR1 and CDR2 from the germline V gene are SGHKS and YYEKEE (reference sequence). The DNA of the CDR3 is TGTGCCAGCAGCCGCGAGGGCACCGGGGAGCTGTTTTTT. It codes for CASSREGTGELFF.

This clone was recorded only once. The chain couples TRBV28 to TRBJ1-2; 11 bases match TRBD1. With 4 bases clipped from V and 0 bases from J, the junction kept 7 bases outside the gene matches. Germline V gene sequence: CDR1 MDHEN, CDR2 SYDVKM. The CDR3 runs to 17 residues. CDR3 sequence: CASSSWTGGSTNYGYTF. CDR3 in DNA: TGTGCCAGCAGTTCCTGGACAGGGGGCTCAACTAACTATGGCTACACCTTC.

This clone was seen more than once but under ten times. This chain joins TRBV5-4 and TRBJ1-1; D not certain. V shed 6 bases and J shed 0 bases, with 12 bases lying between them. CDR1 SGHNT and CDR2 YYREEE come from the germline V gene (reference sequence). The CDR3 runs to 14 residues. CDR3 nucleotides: TGTGCCAGCAACCCGTGGCAAGTGAACACTGAAGCTTTCTTT. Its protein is CASNPWQVNTEAFF.

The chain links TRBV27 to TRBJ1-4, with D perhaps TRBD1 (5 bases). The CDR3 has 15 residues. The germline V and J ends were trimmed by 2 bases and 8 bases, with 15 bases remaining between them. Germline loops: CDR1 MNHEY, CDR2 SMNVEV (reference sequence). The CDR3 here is CASSLGSGVGEKLFF. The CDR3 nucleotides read TGTGCCAGCAGTTTAGGGTCGGGGGTGGGGGAAAAACTGTTTTTT.

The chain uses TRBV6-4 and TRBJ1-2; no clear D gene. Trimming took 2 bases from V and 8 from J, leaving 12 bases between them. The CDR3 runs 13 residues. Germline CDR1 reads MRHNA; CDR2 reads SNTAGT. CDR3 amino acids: CASSDAPGVGYTF. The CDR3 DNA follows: TGTGCCAGCAGTGACGCCCCTGGAGTCGGCTACACCTTC.

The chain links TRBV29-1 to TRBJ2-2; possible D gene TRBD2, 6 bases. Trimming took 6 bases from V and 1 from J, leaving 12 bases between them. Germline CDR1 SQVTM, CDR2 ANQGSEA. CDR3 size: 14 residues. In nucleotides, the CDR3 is TGCAGCGTAGGAGGGGAAGGGAACACCGGGGAGCTGTTTTTT. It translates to CSVGGEGNTGELFF.

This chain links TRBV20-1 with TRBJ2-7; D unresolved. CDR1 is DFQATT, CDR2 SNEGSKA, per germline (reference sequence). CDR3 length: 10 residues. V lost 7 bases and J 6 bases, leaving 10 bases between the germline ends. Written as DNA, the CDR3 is TGCAGTGTAGAGCGTTCCGAGCAGTACTTC. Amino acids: CSVERSEQYF.

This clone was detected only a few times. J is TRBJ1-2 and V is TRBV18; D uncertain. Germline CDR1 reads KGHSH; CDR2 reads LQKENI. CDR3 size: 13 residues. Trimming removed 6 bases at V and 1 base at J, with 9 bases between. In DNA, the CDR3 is TGTGCCAGCTCCCCTGACAATAACTATGGCTACACCTTC. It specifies CASSPDNNYGYTF.

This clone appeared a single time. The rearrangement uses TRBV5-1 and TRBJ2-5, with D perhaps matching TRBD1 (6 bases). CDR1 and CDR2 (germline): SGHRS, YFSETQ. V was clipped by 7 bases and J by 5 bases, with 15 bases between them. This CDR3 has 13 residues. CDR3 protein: CASGGSPMETQYF. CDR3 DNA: TGCGCCAGCGGGGGCAGTCCCATGGAGACCCAGTACTTC.

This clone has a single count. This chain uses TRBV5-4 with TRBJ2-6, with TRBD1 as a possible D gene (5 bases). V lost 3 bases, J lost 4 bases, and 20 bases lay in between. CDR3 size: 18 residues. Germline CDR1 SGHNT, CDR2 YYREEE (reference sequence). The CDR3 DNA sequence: TGTGCCAGCAGCTCCGGCTCTAAAGGGAAGGGGGGGGCCAACGTCCTGACTTTC. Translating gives CASSSGSKGKGGANVLTF.

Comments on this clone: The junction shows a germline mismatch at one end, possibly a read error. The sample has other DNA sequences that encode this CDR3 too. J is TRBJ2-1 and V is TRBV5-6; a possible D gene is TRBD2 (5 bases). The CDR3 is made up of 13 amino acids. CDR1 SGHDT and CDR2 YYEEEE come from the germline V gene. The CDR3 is CASSPGLSHEQFF. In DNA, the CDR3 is TGTGCCAGCAGCCCCGGACTCTCCCATGAGCAATTCTTC.

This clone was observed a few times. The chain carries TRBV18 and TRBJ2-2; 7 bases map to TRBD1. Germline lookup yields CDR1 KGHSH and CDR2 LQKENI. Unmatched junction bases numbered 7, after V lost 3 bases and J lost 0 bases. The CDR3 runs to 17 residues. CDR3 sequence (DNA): TGTGCCAGCTCACCGATCAACAGGGGAACGAACACCGGGGAGCTGTTTTTT. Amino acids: CASSPINRGTNTGELFF.

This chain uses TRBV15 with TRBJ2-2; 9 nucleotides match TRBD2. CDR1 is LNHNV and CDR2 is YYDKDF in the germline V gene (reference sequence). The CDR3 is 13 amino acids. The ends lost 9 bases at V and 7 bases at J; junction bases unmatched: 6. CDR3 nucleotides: TGTGCCACGGTGCGGGAGGGCCACGGGGAGCTGTTTTTT. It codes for CATVREGHGELFF. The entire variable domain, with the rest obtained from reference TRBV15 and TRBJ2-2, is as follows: DAMVIQNPRYQVTQFGKPVTLSCSQTLNHNVMYWYQQKSSQAPKLLFHYYDKDFNNEADTPDNFQSRRPNTSFCFLDIRSPGLGDTAMYLCATVREGHGELFFGEGSRLTVL.

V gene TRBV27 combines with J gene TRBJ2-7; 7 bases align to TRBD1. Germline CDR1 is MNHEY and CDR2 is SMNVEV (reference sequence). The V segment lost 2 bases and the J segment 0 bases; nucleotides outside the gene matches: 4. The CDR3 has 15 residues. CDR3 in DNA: TGTGCCAGCAGTTTAACGTGGGACAGCTCCTACGAGCAGTACTTC. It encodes CASSLTWDSSYEQYF.

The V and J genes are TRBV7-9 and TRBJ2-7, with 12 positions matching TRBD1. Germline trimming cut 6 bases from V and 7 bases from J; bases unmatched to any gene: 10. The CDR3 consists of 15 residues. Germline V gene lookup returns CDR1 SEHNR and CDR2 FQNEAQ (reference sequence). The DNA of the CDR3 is TGTGCCAGCAGAAAGCCGGGACAGGGGGCGGGGGAGCAGTACTTC. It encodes CASRKPGQGAGEQYF.

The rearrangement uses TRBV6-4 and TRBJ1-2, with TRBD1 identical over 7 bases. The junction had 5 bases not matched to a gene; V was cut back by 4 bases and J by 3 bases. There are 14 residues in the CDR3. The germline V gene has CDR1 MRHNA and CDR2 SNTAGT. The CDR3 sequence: CASSAERGHYGYTF. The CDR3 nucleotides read TGTGCCAGCAGTGCAGAAAGGGGGCACTATGGCTACACCTTC.